This T cell receptor beta chain came from a study of OX40 agonist ivuxolimab in advanced cancers. Study-level background: Ivuxolimab was a fully human IgG2 agonistic monoclonal antibody targeting the costimulatory receptor OX40 (CD134). Intravenous ivuxolimab was administered to patients every 2 weeks at six dose levels: 0.01, 0.1, 0.3, 1.5, 3 and 10 mg/kg. Of the 52 patients in dose escalation, around 20 had hepatocellular carcinoma, approximately 15 had melanoma, 9 had renal cell carcinoma and 9 had head and neck cancer. The dose-escalation cohort was roughly 80% male with a mean age of roughly 60 years, ranging from 23 to 79. Prior anti-PD-1, anti-PD-L1 or anti-CTLA-4 therapy was permitted, and approximately 41% of dose-escalation patients had received checkpoint inhibitors. Partial responses were achieved by three dose-escalation patients, of whom one had hepatocellular carcinoma and two had cutaneous melanoma. The point of sequencing TCRbeta in the periphery was to test whether ivuxolimab changed TCR sequence diversity and drove clonal T-cell expansion. The paper describes the monotherapy dose-escalation part (N ≈ 52 patients) of the phase I trial of ivuxolimab. The investigation overall reported the following: At doses of 0.1 to 3.0 mg/kg, clonal expansion of both CD4+ and CD8+ blood T cells was observed from baseline to week 6. In the 0.1-3.0 mg/kg groups, partial responders had among the lowest normalized peripheral clonal expansion, particularly in CD8+ T cells. After ivuxolimab, expanded clones were on average more numerous among CD8+ T cells than among CD4+ T cells. Low levels of normalized T-cell clonal expansion were also seen in some nonresponding patients. Which antigens the clonally expanded peripheral T cells were specific for was not determined.

Of note for this clone: Its target antigen remains unknown. No much larger clone exists at a distance of one base, and base qualities are not known.

Genomic DNA was isolated from the sorted cells so that the TCRbeta CDR3 region could be sequenced. TCRbeta CDR3 regions were sequenced using the immunoSEQ Assay. Drawn from immuneACCESS, this table holds only the in-frame rearrangements with V and J called that TCRdb kept. Clones are partly lost; checked studies trace under half to an unresolved V gene and leave the rest unexplained. The sample table holds under 80,000 clones, of which roughly 85% were seen once. The ten largest clones represent approximately 4% of the sample. CDR3 length: 13 amino acids, cysteine to phenylalanine. The kept DNA is CDR3 alone, 39 bases in frame from the first base. The germline V gene specifies SGHTA as CDR1 and FQGTGA as CDR2. V loses 0 bases, J loses 5 bases, and the germline ends lie 7 bases apart. Patients with a history of autoimmune disease or receiving systemic immunosuppression were excluded from the trial. In every dose cohort, peripheral blood was drawn for TCR sequencing at baseline, cycle 4 day 1, and cycle 7 day 1. The samples were drawn from a first-in-human, open-label, multicenter phase I dose-escalation trial of ivuxolimab. Adults with locally advanced or metastatic melanoma, renal cell, hepatocellular, or head and neck squamous cell carcinoma were enrolled in the trial. Before TCR sequencing, CD4+ T cells and CD8+ T cells were sorted from peripheral blood as separate populations.

Material: CD4+ or CD8+ T cells sorted from blood, obtained in a trial of the OX40 agonist ivuxolimab. The receptor was isolated from an adult with an advanced solid tumor such as melanoma, head and neck, liver or kidney cancer. The rearranged segments are TRBV7-3 and TRBJ1-1; the D gene assignment is ambiguous. In nucleotides, the sequence is TGTGCCAGCAGCTTAACGGGCATGACTGAAGCTTTCTTT. Translated, it reads CASSLTGMTEAFF.